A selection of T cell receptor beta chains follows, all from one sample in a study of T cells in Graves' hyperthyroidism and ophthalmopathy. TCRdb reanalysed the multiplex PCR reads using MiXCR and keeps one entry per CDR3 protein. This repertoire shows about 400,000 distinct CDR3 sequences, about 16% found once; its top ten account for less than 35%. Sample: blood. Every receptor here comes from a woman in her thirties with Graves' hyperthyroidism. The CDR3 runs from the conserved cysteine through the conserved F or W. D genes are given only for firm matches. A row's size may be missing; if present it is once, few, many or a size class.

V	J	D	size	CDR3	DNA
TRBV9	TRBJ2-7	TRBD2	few	CASSVETSAEQYF	TGTGCCAGCAGCGTAGAGACTAGCGCCGAGCAGTACTTC
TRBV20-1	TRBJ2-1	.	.	CSGRGGGEQFF	TGCAGTGGTCGCGGAGGAGGCGAGCAGTTCTTC
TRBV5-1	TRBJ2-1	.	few	CASSLTAGARYNEQFF	TGCGCCAGCAGCTTGACCGCAGGGGCACGATACAATGAGCAGTTCTTC
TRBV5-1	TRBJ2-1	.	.	CASSILPPPEQFF	TGCGCCAGCAGCATACTACCCCCCCCCGAGCAGTTCTTC
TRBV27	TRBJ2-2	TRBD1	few	CASSLQQGVKAGELFF	TGTGCCAGCAGTTTACAACAGGGGGTTAAGGCCGGGGAGCTGTTTTTT
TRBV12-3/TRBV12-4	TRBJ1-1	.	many	CASTTSGANTEAFF	TGTGCCAGCACCACCTCCGGAGCGAACACTGAAGCTTTCTTT
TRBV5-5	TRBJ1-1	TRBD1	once	CASSLQRTGGTEAFF	TGTGCCAGCAGCTTGCAAAGGACAGGGGGCACTGAAGCTTTCTTT
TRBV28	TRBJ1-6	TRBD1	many	CASSLGQGADSPLHF	TGTGCCAGCAGTTTAGGGCAGGGGGCGGATTCACCCCTCCACTTT
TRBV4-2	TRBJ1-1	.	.	CASSQDVVFPQWGGGTEAFF	TGTGCCAGCAGCCAAGATGTCGTGTTCCCGCAGTGGGGTGGTGGTACTGAAGCTTTCTTT
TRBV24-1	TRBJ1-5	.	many	CATSGSSNQPQHF	TGTGCCACCAGTGGGAGTAGCAATCAGCCCCAGCATTTT
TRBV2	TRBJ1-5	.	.	CASSEAVNQPQHF	TGTGCCAGCAGTGAAGCCGTCAATCAGCCCCAGCATTTT
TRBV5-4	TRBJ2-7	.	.	CASSQGRDLFYEQYF	TGTGCCAGCAGCCAAGGGCGGGACCTATTCTACGAGCAGTACTTC
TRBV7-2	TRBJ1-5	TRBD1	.	CASSPRQGLMGFDQPQHF	TGTGCCAGCAGCCCTCGACAGGGGTTAATGGGATTCGATCAGCCCCAGCATTTT
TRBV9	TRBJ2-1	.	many	CASSVGAGTLHEQFF	TGTGCCAGCAGCGTAGGAGCGGGTACGCTGCATGAGCAGTTCTTC
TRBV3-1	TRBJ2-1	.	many	CASSQETAYNEQFF	TGTGCCAGCAGCCAAGAGACGGCATACAATGAGCAGTTCTTC
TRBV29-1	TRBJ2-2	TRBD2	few	CSVIPGLAGSAGELFF	TGCAGCGTCATCCCCGGACTAGCGGGAAGTGCCGGGGAGCTGTTTTTT
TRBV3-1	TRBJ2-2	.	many	CASSRDSSNTGELFF	TGTGCCAGCAGCCGCGACAGCTCGAACACCGGGGAGCTGTTTTTT